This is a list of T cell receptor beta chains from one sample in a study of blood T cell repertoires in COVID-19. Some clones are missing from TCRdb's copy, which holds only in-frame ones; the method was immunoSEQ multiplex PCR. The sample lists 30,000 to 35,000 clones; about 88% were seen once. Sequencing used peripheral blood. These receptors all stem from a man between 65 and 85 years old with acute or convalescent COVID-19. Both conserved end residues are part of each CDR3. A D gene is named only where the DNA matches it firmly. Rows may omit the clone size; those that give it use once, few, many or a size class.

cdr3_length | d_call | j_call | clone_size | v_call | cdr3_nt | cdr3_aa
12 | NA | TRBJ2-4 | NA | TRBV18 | TGTGCCAGCTCACCAGGGGCGAACATTCAGTACTTC | CASSPGANIQYF
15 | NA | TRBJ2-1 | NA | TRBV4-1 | TGCGCCAGCAGCCAACCTCCTCTGACAGCGGGTGAGCAGTTCTTC | CASSQPPLTAGEQFF
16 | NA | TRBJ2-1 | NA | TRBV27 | TGTGCCAGCAGACTTTTTGCGAGTCGTATCTCGGGTGAGCAGTTCTTC | CASRLFASRISGEQFF
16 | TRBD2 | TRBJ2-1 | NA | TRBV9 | TGTGCCAGCAGCGCACGATTAGCGGGGGGGATCAATGAGCAGTTCTTC | CASSARLAGGINEQFF
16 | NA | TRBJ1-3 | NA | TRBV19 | TGTGCCAGTAGTGTCCTAACCCCGAGCTCTGGAAACACCATATATTTT | CASSVLTPSSGNTIYF
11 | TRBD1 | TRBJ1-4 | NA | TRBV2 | TGTGCCAGCAGGAGGGACAGGGAACTGTTTTTT | CASRRDRELFF
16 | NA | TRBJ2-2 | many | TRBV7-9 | TGTGCCAGCAGCAGGGTTGGGGGCGTTGACACCGGGGAGCTGTTTTTT | CASSRVGGVDTGELFF
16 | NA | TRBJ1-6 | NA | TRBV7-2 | TGTGCCAGCAGCTTATTCATGGGAGACGCCTATTCACCCCTCCACTTT | CASSLFMGDAYSPLHF
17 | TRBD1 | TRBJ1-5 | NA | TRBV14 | TGTGCCAGCAGCCTGGACAGGTTTACGGGGCGCAATCAGCCCCAGCATTTT | CASSLDRFTGRNQPQHF
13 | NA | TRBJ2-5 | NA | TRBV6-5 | TGTGCCAGCAGGGACTTTGGTCAAGAGACCCAGTACTTC | CASRDFGQETQYF
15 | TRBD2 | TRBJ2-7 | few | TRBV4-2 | TGTGCCAGCAGCCAAGTACTAGCGGGGGGGCCTGAGCAGTACTTC | CASSQVLAGGPEQYF
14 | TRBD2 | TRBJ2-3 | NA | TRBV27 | TGTGCCAGTCGGGGGGGTAAGGGTCACGATACGCAGTATTTT | CASRGGKGHDTQYF
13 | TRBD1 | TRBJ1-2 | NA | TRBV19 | TGTGCCAGTAGCCCGGGACAGGATTATGGCTACACCTTC | CASSPGQDYGYTF
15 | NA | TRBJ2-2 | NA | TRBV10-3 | TGTGCCATCAGTGAGGTCCAGGGGAGCACCGGGGAGCTGTTTTTT | CAISEVQGSTGELFF
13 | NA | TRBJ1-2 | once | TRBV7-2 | TGTGCCAGCAGCTCCTCGACAGTCAGTGGCTACACCTTC | CASSSSTVSGYTF
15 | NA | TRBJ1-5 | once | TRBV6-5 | TGTGCCAGCAGCTTTACCGGACAGCCTAATCAGCCCCAGCATTTT | CASSFTGQPNQPQHF
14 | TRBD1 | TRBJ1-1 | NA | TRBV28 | TGTGCCAGCAGGACAGGGGGGCGAGGGATTGAAGCTTTCTTT | CASRTGGRGIEAFF
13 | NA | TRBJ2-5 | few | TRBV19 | TGTGCCAGTAGTATCGGCGGTCGAGAGACCCAGTACTTC | CASSIGGRETQYF
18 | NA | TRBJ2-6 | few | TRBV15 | TGTGCCACCAGCAGAGATCGTGGAGGATACTCTGGGGCCAACGTCCTGACTTTC | CATSRDRGGYSGANVLTF
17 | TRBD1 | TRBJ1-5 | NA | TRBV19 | TGTGCCAGTAGTATAGGTTCGGCAGGGGGCAACATTCAGCCCCAGCATTTT | CASSIGSAGGNIQPQHF
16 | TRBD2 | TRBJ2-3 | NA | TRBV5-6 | TGTGCCAGCAGCTCCCTTAGCGGGAGAGGAACAGATACGCAGTATTTT | CASSSLSGRGTDTQYF
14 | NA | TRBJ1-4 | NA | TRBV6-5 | TGTGCCAGCAGTTACTCGAAGGGGCGAGAAAAACTGTTTTTT | CASSYSKGREKLFF
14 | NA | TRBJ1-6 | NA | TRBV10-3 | TGTGCCATCAGTGTACTGAACTATAATTCACCCCTCCACTTT | CAISVLNYNSPLHF
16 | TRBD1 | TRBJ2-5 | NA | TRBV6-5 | TGTGCCAGCAGTTACGGGACAGGGGGCGACTACGTGACCCAGTACTTC | CASSYGTGGDYVTQYF
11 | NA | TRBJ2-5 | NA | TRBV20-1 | TGCAGTGCTAGTTACGGAGAGACCCAGTACTTC | CSASYGETQYF
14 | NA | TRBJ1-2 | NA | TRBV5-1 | TGCGCCAGCAGCCGAAAGGGAGTAGAAACGGACTACACCTTC | CASSRKGVETDYTF
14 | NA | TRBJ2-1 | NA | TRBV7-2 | TGTGCCAGCAGCCTGTCGGGGTCCGTCAATGAGCAGTTCTTC | CASSLSGSVNEQFF
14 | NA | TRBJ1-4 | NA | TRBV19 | TGTGCCAGTAGTAAACCCAGGGTACGGGAAAAACTGTTTTTT | CASSKPRVREKLFF
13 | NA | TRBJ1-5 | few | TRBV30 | TGTGCCTGGAGTGGGGGGGGGAATCAGCCCCAGCATTTT | CAWSGGGNQPQHF
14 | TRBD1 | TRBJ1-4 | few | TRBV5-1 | TGCGCCAGCAGCACAACAGGGGATAATGAAAAACTGTTTTTT | CASSTTGDNEKLFF
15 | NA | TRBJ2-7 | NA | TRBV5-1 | TGCGCCAGCAGCTCCCGCAGCGTAAGCTCCTACGAGCAGTACTTC | CASSSRSVSSYEQYF
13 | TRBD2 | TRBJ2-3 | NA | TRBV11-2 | TGTGCCAGCAGCCACGGCCCCCAGCGGGGGTGGTATTTT | CASSHGPQRGWYF
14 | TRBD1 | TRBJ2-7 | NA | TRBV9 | TGTGCCAGCAGCCTGACAGGGGGTGGCTACGAGCAGTACTTC | CASSLTGGGYEQYF
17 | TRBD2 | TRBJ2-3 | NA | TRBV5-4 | TGTGCCAGCAGAAGGGCGGGGGGGCCCAGGAGCACAGATACGCAGTATTTT | CASRRAGGPRSTDTQYF
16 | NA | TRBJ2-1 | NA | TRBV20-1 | TGCAGTGCTAGTTTTGGGGCGTATGGCTCCTACAATGAGCAGTTCTTC | CSASFGAYGSYNEQFF
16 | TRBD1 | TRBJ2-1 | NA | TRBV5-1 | TGCGCCAGCAGCCCTCTGGACAGGGGGAAGGGAAATGAGCAGTTCTTC | CASSPLDRGKGNEQFF
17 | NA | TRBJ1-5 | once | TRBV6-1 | TGTGCCAGCAGTGAGCTTCAAGAGGTAGTTAGCAATCAGCCCCAGCATTTT | CASSELQEVVSNQPQHF
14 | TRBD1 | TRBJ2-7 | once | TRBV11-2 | TGTGCCAGCAGCTCCGTTCAGACAGGGGGGGAGCAGTACTTC | CASSSVQTGGEQYF
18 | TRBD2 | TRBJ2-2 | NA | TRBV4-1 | TGCGCCAGCAGCCAAGGGGATTGGCTAGCGGTCCGTACCGGGGAGCTGTTTTTT | CASSQGDWLAVRTGELFF
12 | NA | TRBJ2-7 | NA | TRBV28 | TGTGCCAGCGGGTACAGGTCCTACGAGCAGTACTTC | CASGYRSYEQYF
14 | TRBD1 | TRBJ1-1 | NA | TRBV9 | TGTGCCAGCAGCGTCGACAGGGGACACACTGAAGCTTTCTTT | CASSVDRGHTEAFF
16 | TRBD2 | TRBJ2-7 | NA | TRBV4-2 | TGTGCCAGCAGCCAACTCGGACTAGCGGCCCCAGGCGAGCAGTACTTC | CASSQLGLAAPGEQYF
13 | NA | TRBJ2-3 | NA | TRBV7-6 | TGTGCCAGCAGCTTAGTCGGCACAGATACGCAGTATTTT | CASSLVGTDTQYF
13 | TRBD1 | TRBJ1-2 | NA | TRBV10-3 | TGTGCCATCGGGACAAGGGGGCTTTATGGCTACACCTTC | CAIGTRGLYGYTF
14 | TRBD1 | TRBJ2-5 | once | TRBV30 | TGTGCCTGGGTCAAGGACAGGATTGGCGAGACCCAGTACTTC | CAWVKDRIGETQYF
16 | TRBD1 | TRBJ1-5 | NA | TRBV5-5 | TGTGCCAGCAGCTTGTTGCAGGGGGCGTTGGGTCAGCCCCAGCATTTT | CASSLLQGALGQPQHF
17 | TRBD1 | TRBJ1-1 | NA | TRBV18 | TGTGCCAGCTCACCTCAACCTCCGGGACAGGGTGCCACTGAAGCTTTCTTT | CASSPQPPGQGATEAFF
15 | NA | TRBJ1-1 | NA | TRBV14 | TGTGCCAGCAGCAAAAGAAGGGGAGGGAACACTGAAGCTTTCTTT | CASSKRRGGNTEAFF
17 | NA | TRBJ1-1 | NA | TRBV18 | TGTGCCAGCTCACCAAACGTGGGGGCCCGAGGGAACACTGAAGCTTTCTTT | CASSPNVGARGNTEAFF
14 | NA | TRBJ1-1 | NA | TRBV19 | TGTGCCAGTAGTATAGGAGCAGGAAGTCCTGAAGCTTTCTTT | CASSIGAGSPEAFF
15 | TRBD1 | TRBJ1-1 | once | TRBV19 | TGTGCCAGTAGGCCCCATGACAGGGCGGACACTGAAGCTTTCTTT | CASRPHDRADTEAFF
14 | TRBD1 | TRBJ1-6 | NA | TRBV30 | TGTGCCTGGAGAAAGGGACAGACAATTTCACCCCTCCACTTT | CAWRKGQTISPLHF
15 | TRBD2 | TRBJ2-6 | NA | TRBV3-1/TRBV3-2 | TGTGCCAGCAGTGGACTAGCGTTTGGGGCCAACGTCCTGACTTTC | CASSGLAFGANVLTF
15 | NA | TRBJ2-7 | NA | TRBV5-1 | TGCGCCAGCAGTCCCAGGGGGGTCAGACACTACGAGCAGTACTTC | CASSPRGVRHYEQYF
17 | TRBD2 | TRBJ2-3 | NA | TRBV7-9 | TGTGCCAGCAGCTTAAATCCGGGGGGTCCCTACACAGATACGCAGTATTTT | CASSLNPGGPYTDTQYF
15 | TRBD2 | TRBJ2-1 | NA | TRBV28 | TGTGCCAGCATTATAGCGGGAGGGCCGGGAAATGAGCAGTTCTTC | CASIIAGGPGNEQFF
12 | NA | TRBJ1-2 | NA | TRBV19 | TGTGCCAGTAGTTACAGGGAGGGCGGCTACACCTTC | CASSYREGGYTF